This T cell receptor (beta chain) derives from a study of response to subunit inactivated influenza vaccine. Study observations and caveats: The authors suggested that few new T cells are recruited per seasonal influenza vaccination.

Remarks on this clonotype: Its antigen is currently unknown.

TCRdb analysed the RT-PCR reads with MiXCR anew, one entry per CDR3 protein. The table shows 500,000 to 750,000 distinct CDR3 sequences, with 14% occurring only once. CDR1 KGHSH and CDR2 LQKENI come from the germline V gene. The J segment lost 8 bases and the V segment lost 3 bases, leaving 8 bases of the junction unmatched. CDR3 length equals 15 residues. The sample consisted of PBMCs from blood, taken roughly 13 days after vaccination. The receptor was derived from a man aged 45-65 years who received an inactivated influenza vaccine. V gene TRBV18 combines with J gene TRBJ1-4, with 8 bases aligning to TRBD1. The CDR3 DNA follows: TGTGCCAGCTCACCTCCGACAGGGGCGGGAGAAAAACTGTTTTTT. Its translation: CASSPPTGAGEKLFF.